This TCR beta chain was identified during a study of breast tumors, draining lymph nodes, adjacent tissues. Study results and caveats: Luminal-like breast cancer showed significantly greater tumor-nontumor repertoire similarity than basal-like breast cancer did.

Breast cancer patients provided tissue from their axillary draining lymph nodes. This clonotype was recorded many times. Its specificity is not known. From the multiplex PCR reads, TCRdb called clonotypes with MiXCR, one entry per CDR3 protein. The data contain 200,000 to 300,000 distinct CDR3 sequences, under 35% of them seen just once; the ten biggest clones take up 1.1%. V gave up 2 bases and J gave up 8 bases; unmatched junction bases: 2. From germline, CDR1 is GTSNPN and CDR2 SVGIG (reference sequence). The CDR3 consists of 13 residues. Material: axillary lymph node tissue. The origin of this receptor is a female donor with breast cancer. Some clones in this sample may be carry-over from other donors' samples. This chain links TRBV30 with TRBJ1-6; 8 bases line up with TRBD1. CDR3 sequence: CAWSSQGDSPLHF. For the CDR3, the DNA is TGTGCCTGGAGTTCACAGGGGGATTCACCCCTCCACTTT.